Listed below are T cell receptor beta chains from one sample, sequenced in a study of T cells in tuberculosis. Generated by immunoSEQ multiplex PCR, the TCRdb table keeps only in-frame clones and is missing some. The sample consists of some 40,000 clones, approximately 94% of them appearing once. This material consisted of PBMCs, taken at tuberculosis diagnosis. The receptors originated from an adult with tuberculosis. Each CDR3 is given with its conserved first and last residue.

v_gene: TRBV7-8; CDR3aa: CASSRGRNEAFF
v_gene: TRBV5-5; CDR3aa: CASTSEPTNTEAFF
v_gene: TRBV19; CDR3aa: CASTEPRARGSYNQPQHF
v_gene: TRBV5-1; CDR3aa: CASSLEGTGGFQFF
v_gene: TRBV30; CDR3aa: CAWSGGGPGAGEQFF
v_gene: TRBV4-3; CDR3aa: CASSQMHQVYGGYTF
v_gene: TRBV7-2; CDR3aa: CASSLGTSGSYEQYF
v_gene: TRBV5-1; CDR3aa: CASTELAGGGYEQYF
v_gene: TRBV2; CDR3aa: CASSEGGGAAFF
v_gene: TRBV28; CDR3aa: CASSLSRQPYEQYF
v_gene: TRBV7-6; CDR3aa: CASSLLTSGGAYNEQFF
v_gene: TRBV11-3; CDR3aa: CASSFDSPEQYF
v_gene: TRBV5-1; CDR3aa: CASSLETGVYEQYF
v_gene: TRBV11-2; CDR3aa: CASSLVQRGTYEQYF
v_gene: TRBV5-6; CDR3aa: CASSLGTGGYEQYF
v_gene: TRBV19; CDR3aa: CASSLRTSGSYEQYF
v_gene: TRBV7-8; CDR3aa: CASSIRAANEAFF
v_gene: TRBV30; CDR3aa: CAWEGEAANSPLHF
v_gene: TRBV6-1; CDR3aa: CASSEAPDSTRKTYEQYF
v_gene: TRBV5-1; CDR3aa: CATLTGSGEQFF